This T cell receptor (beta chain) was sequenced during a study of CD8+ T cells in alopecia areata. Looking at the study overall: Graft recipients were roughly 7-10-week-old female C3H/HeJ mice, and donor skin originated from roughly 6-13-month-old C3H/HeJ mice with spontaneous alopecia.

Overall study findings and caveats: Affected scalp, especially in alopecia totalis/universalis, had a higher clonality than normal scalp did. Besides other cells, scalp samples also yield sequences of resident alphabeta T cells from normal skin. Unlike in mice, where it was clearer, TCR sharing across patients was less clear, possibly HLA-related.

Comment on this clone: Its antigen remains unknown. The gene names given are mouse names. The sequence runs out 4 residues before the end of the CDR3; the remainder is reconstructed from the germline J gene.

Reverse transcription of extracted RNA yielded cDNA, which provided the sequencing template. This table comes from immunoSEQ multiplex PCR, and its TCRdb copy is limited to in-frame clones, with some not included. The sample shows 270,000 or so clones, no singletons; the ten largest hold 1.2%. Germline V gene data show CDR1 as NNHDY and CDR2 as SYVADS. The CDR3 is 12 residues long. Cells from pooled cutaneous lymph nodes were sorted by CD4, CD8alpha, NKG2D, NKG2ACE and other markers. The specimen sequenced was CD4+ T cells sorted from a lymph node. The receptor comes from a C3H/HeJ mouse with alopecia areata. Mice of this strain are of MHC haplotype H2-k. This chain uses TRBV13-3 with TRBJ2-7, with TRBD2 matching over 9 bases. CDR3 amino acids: CASKDWGYEQYF. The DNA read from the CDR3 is TGTGCCAGCAAGGACTGGGGATAT.